A selection of T cell receptor beta chains follows, all from one sample in a study of shared clonotypes between healthy human individuals. Generated by immunoSEQ multiplex PCR, the TCRdb table keeps only in-frame clones and is missing some. The sample has fewer than 1.8 million clones, approximately 98.5% seen once. The sample comprised naive CD4+ T cells sorted from blood. These receptors were taken from a man aged 25-45 years in good health. Both conserved end residues are part of each CDR3. Fields, in order: V gene, clone size, D gene, J gene, CDR3 protein, CDR3 DNA. The D gene is left open where the match is weak. For some rows the clone size is stated as once, few or many, or as a class when expanded; others skip it.

TRBV28	.	.	TRBJ2-3	CASSLAGLSTDTQYF	TGTGCCAGCAGTTTAGCAGGCCTTAGCACAGATACGCAGTATTTT
TRBV9	.	.	TRBJ2-1	CASSGGSYNEQFF	TGTGCCAGCAGCGGTGGCTCCTACAATGAGCAGTTCTTC
TRBV2	.	TRBD2	TRBJ2-1	CASMGLVFNEQFF	TGTGCCAGCATGGGACTAGTGTTCAATGAGCAGTTCTTC
TRBV5-1	.	TRBD2	TRBJ2-7	CASSPWSSGNLGEQYF	TGCGCCAGCAGCCCGTGGTCTAGCGGGAATTTAGGGGAGCAGTACTTC
TRBV2	.	.	TRBJ2-3	CASSVDPWDTQYF	TGTGCCAGCAGTGTGGACCCCTGGGATACGCAGTATTTT
TRBV6-5	.	.	TRBJ1-2	CASRPGKIEWWDYTF	TGTGCCAGCAGACCCGGGAAAATTGAATGGTGGGACTACACCTTC
TRBV7-8	.	TRBD2	TRBJ2-3	CASTLGLAGITDTQYF	TGTGCCAGCACCTTGGGACTAGCGGGCATCACAGATACGCAGTATTTT
TRBV4-3	.	.	TRBJ1-4	CASSHDRFYNEKLFF	TGCGCCAGCAGCCATGACAGGTTCTATAATGAAAAACTGTTTTTT
TRBV27	.	.	TRBJ2-5	CASSLSRGDLQYF	TGTGCCAGCAGTTTAAGCAGGGGGGATCTACAGTACTTC
TRBV15	.	TRBD2	TRBJ2-1	CATDTSGRDLNEQFF	TGTGCCACCGATACTAGCGGGAGAGATTTAAATGAGCAGTTCTTC
TRBV7-2	.	.	TRBJ2-2	CASSLFSAGRANTGELFF	TGTGCCAGCAGCTTATTTTCTGCGGGCAGGGCGAACACCGGGGAGCTGTTTTTT
TRBV5-1	once	TRBD2	TRBJ2-3	CASSLAVSGRASTDTQYF	TGCGCCAGCAGCTTGGCCGTTAGCGGGAGGGCTAGCACAGATACGCAGTATTTT
TRBV5-6	once	TRBD1	TRBJ2-7	CASSLRDRGKQSEQYF	TGTGCCAGCAGCTTGAGGGACAGGGGGAAACAGAGCGAGCAGTACTTC
TRBV5-5	.	.	TRBJ1-4	CASSFRFQQEEKLFF	TGTGCCAGCAGCTTCCGGTTTCAACAGGAAGAAAAACTGTTTTTT
TRBV6-6	.	.	TRBJ1-1	CASSSEGEGPEAFF	TGTGCCAGCAGTTCGGAAGGAGAGGGCCCTGAAGCTTTCTTT
TRBV11-2	.	.	TRBJ2-5	CASSSGNRETQYF	TGTGCCAGCAGCTCCGGGAATCGTGAGACCCAGTACTTC
TRBV18	.	.	TRBJ1-2	CASSPLDSDKWGSRTF	TGTGCCAGCTCACCCCTGGACAGCGACAAGTGGGGATCTAGGACCTTC
TRBV11-3	.	TRBD2	TRBJ2-1	CASVAGGSSNEQFF	TGTGCCAGCGTTGCGGGCGGGAGTTCAAATGAGCAGTTCTTC
TRBV2	once	.	TRBJ2-5	CASLLRGLETQYF	TGTGCCAGCCTCCTCCGGGGTTTGGAGACCCAGTACTTC
TRBV19	.	TRBD1	TRBJ1-3	CASSIGQGRTNTIYF	TGTGCCAGTAGTATCGGACAGGGTCGGACAAACACCATATATTTT
TRBV5-4	.	TRBD2	TRBJ2-1	CASRASGRNEQFF	TGTGCCAGCAGAGCTAGCGGGAGGAATGAGCAGTTCTTC
TRBV27	.	.	TRBJ1-5	CASSTRVGGNQPQHF	TGTGCCAGCAGTACGCGCGTGGGTGGCAATCAGCCCCAGCATTTT
TRBV5-1	.	TRBD2	TRBJ2-1	CASSLVTSAPNEQFF	TGCGCCAGCAGCTTGGTAACTAGCGCCCCCAATGAGCAGTTCTTC
TRBV7-7	.	.	TRBJ2-1	CASTPGPGKNPYNEQFF	TGTGCCAGCACCCCGGGGCCCGGGAAAAACCCCTACAATGAGCAGTTCTTC
TRBV5-1	.	.	TRBJ2-7	CASSLLSLSYEQYF	TGCGCCAGCAGCTTGCTCTCATTGTCCTACGAGCAGTACTTC
TRBV7-8	.	.	TRBJ2-7	CASSYSGENEQYF	TGTGCCAGCAGCTATTCGGGGGAGAACGAGCAGTACTTC
TRBV9	.	.	TRBJ1-2	CASSVLLDGNYGYTF	TGTGCCAGCAGCGTACTACTCGACGGAAACTATGGCTACACCTTC
TRBV5-1	.	TRBD1	TRBJ1-1	CASTLAPTGINTEAFF	TGCGCCAGCACGCTCGCCCCGACAGGGATCAACACTGAAGCTTTCTTT
TRBV5-8	.	.	TRBJ2-7	CASSLWGTGSYEQYF	TGTGCCAGCAGCTTGTGGGGGACTGGCTCCTACGAGCAGTACTTC
TRBV9	.	.	TRBJ1-1	CASSVAGGMNTEAFF	TGTGCCAGCAGCGTAGCTGGGGGAATGAACACTGAAGCTTTCTTT
TRBV5-1	.	TRBD2	TRBJ2-3	CASSLEARLAGGTDTQYF	TGCGCCAGCAGCTTGGAGGCCCGACTAGCGGGAGGCACAGATACGCAGTATTTT
TRBV7-3	.	.	TRBJ2-1	CASSSEPRQINEQFF	TGTGCCAGCAGCTCCGAACCGCGACAAATCAATGAGCAGTTCTTC
TRBV11-2	.	.	TRBJ2-1	CASSLVVYEQFF	TGTGCCAGCAGCTTAGTGGTCTATGAGCAGTTCTTC
TRBV4-2	.	TRBD2	TRBJ2-5	CASSPGTSGMVTQYF	TGTGCCAGCAGCCCCGGGACTAGCGGGATGGTGACCCAGTACTTC
TRBV6-6	.	.	TRBJ2-1	CASTDWLGGEQFF	TGTGCCAGCACCGATTGGCTGGGTGGTGAGCAGTTCTTC
TRBV7-9	.	.	TRBJ2-7	CASIPVGDEQYF	TGTGCCAGCATCCCGGTCGGAGACGAGCAGTACTTC
TRBV15	.	.	TRBJ2-7	CATSRVVGAGTGEQYF	TGTGCCACCAGCAGAGTAGTAGGAGCGGGTACAGGCGAGCAGTACTTC
TRBV5-4	.	.	TRBJ2-4	CASSFGGTRVHIQYF	TGTGCCAGCAGCTTTGGGGGGACTCGGGTACACATTCAGTACTTC
TRBV2	.	.	TRBJ2-3	CASSSVVSDTQYF	TGTGCCAGCAGTTCGGTCGTGTCGGATACGCAGTATTTT
TRBV4-1	.	.	TRBJ2-5	CASSQDQTGEETQYF	TGCGCCAGCAGCCAAGATCAAACAGGTGAAGAGACCCAGTACTTC
TRBV18	.	TRBD2	TRBJ2-3	CASSSILAGDSTDTQYF	TGTGCCAGCTCATCTATACTAGCGGGAGACAGCACAGATACGCAGTATTTT
TRBV15	.	.	TRBJ1-5	CATSRVRAQPQHF	TGTGCCACCAGCAGGGTCAGGGCTCAGCCCCAGCATTTT
TRBV27	.	.	TRBJ2-1	CASSTPRSSYNEQFF	TGTGCCAGCAGTACCCCGAGGAGCTCCTACAATGAGCAGTTCTTC
TRBV10-1	.	TRBD2	TRBJ2-5	CASSESTSGREGQETQYF	TGCGCCAGCAGTGAGTCGACTAGCGGGAGGGAGGGGCAAGAGACCCAGTACTTC
TRBV14	.	TRBD2	TRBJ2-2	CASSHTRLAVNTGELFF	TGTGCCAGCAGCCATACCAGACTAGCGGTGAACACCGGGGAGCTGTTTTTT
TRBV25-1	.	.	TRBJ2-1	CASSDRGEQFF	TGTGCCAGCAGTGATAGAGGTGAGCAGTTCTTC
TRBV2	.	TRBD1	TRBJ1-5	CASSGQGGQPQHF	TGTGCCAGCAGCGGACAGGGGGGACAGCCCCAGCATTTT
TRBV7-2	.	.	TRBJ1-1	CASSLVPPRNTEAFF	TGTGCCAGCAGCTTAGTCCCACCGCGGAACACTGAAGCTTTCTTT
TRBV11-2	.	.	TRBJ1-1	CASSLGGPNTEAFF	TGTGCCAGCAGCTTAGGCGGTCCGAACACTGAAGCTTTCTTT
TRBV28	.	.	TRBJ1-1	CASSPIRGPGPEAFF	TGTGCCAGTTCCCCGATCCGGGGGCCGGGACCTGAAGCTTTCTTT
TRBV5-1	.	TRBD1	TRBJ2-5	CASSTDRGRVQETQYF	TGCGCCAGCAGCACGGACAGGGGGCGAGTCCAAGAGACCCAGTACTTC
TRBV18	.	TRBD1	TRBJ2-7	CASSPGQGFYEQYF	TGTGCCAGCTCACCCGGACAGGGTTTTTACGAGCAGTACTTC